This T cell receptor beta chain was captured in a study of T cell changes during pregnancy in multiple sclerosis. Trimming took off 3 bases at V and 0 bases at J, with 10 bases between the two ends. There are 15 residues in the CDR3. Germline loops: CDR1 KGHSH, CDR2 LQKENI. Here immunoSEQ multiplex PCR was the method, and the copy in TCRdb shows in-frame clones only, minus some. The sample contains 90,000 to 100,000 clones, about 94% of which appear only once. The sequencing here drew on peripheral blood, taken in the third trimester of pregnancy. The V gene is TRBV18, the J gene TRBJ2-3, with D possibly TRBD2 on 5 matching bases. The sequence was obtained from a female donor with multiple sclerosis, enrolled in a pregnancy study. CDR3 coding DNA: TGTGCCAGCTCACCCCGGGAAACTAGCACAGATACGCAGTATTTT. The encoded protein is CASSPRETSTDTQYF.